Given below is one T cell receptor (beta chain) in context. The antigen remains undetermined. The data are from a study of T cell responses to AZD1222 COVID-19 vaccine. Study observations and caveats: Repertoire sampling happened only post peak T cell response. Baseline antibody screening turned up just a handful of seropositive AZD1222 recipients. An increase in Spike-specific TCR breadth and depth was observed after two AZD1222 doses. Donors, mostly white British, included more females; clonal diversity was possibly underestimated.

This table comes from immunoSEQ multiplex PCR, and its TCRdb copy is limited to in-frame clones, with some not included. The sample holds 150,000 or so clones; less than 95% are singletons and the top ten take approximately 6.3%. Source: peripheral blood, taken 28 days after the second AZD1222 dose. This clonotype was obtained from an adult who received the AZD1222 COVID-19 vaccine.

This CDR3 is CASSQQTGGGQYF. The CDR3 DNA follows: TGCGCCAGCAGCCAACAAACCGGGGGAGGGCAGTACTTC. The chain carries TRBV5-1 and TRBJ2-7; weak D call: TRBD2 (6 bases). The germline V gene has CDR1 SGHRS and CDR2 YFSETQ. This CDR3 has 13 amino acids. The germline V and J ends were trimmed by 4 bases and 9 bases, with 17 bases remaining between them.